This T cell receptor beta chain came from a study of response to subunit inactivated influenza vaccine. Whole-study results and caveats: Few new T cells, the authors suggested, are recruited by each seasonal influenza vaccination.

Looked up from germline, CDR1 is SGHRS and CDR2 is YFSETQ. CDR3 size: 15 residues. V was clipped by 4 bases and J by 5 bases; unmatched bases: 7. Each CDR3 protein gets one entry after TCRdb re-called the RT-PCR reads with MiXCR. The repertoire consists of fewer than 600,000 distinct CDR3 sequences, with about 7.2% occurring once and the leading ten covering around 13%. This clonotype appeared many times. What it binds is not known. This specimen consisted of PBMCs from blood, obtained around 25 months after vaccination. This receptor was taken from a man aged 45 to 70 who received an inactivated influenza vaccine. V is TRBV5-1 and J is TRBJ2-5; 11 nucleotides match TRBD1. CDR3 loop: CASSNGQGAQETQYF. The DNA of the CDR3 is TGCGCCAGCAGCAATGGACAGGGGGCCCAGGAGACCCAGTACTTC.